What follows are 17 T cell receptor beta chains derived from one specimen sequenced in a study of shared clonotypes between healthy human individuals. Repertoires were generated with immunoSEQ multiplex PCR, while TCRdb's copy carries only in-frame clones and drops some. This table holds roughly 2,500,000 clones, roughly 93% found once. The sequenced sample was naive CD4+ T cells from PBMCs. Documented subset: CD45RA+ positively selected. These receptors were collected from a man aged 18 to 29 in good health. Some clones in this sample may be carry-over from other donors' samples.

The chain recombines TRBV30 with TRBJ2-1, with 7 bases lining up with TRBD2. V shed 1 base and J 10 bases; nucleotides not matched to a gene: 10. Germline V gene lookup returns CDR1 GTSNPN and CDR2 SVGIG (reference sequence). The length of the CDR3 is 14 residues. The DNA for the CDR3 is TGTGCCTGGAGTGGGGGCCTAGCGGCGCAAGAGCAGTTCTTC. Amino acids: CAWSGGLAAQEQFF.

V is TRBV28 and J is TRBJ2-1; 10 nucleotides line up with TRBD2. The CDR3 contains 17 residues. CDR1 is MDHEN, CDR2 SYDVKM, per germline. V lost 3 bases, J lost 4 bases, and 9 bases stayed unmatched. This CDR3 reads CASSLLLAGVGYNEQFF. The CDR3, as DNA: TGTGCCAGCAGTTTGCTTCTAGCGGGAGTAGGGTACAATGAGCAGTTCTTC.

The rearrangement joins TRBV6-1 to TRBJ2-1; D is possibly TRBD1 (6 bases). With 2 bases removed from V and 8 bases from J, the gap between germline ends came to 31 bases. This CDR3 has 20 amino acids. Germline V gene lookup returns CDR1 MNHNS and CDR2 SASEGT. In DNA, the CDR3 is TGTGCCAGCAGTGAATGGGGGAGCGGACAGCGCTCGGGCATAGACCATGAGCAGTTCTTC. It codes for CASSEWGSGQRSGIDHEQFF.

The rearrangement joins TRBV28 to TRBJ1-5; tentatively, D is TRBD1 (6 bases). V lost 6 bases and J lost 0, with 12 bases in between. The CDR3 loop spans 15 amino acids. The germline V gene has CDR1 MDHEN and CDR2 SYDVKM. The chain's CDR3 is CASSRTVYSNQPQHF. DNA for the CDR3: TGTGCCAGCAGCCGGACAGTTTATAGCAATCAGCCCCAGCATTTT.

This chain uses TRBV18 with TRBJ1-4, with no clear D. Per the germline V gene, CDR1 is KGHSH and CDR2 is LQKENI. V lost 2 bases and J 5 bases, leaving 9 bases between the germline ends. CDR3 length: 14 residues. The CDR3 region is CASSPGSLNEKLFF. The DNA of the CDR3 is TGTGCCAGCTCACCAGGATCCCTAAATGAAAAACTGTTTTTT.

The CDR3 sequence: CASSLVGGRVNEQYF. The CDR3 DNA follows: TGTGCCAGCAGCTTAGTTGGGGGGCGGGTCAACGAGCAGTACTTC. The chain recombines TRBV11-2 with TRBJ2-7, with D perhaps assigned TRBD1 or TRBD2 (6 bases each). Germline V gives CDR1 SGHAT, CDR2 FQNNGV. V was trimmed by 1 base and J by 5 bases, leaving 15 bases between them. The CDR3 has 15 amino acids.

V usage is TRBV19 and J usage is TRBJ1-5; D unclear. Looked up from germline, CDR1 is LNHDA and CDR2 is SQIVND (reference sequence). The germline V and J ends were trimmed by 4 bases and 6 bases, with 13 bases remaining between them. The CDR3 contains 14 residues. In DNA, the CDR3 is TGTGCCAGTAGTAGGTTCCGGGAGGGTCAGCCCCAGCATTTT. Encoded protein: CASSRFREGQPQHF.

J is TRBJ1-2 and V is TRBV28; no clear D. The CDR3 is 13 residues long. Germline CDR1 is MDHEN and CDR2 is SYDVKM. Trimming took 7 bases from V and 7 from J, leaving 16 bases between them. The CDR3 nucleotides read TGTGCCAGCACCCAAGGTCCATCTCGTGGCTACACCTTC. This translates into CASTQGPSRGYTF.

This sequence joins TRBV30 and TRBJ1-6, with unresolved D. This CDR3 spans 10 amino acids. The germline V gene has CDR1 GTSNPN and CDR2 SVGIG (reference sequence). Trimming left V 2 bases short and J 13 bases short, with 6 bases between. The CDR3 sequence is CAWSPNPLHF. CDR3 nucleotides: TGTGCCTGGAGTCCCAATCCCCTCCACTTT.

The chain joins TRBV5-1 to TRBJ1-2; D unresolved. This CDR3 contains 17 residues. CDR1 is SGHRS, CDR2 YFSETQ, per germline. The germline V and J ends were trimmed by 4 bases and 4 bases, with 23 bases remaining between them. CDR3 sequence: CASSPLSSYSGTYGYTF. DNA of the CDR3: TGCGCCAGCAGCCCTCTTAGTTCTTACTCTGGCACCTATGGCTACACCTTC.

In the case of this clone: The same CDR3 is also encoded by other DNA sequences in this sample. The CDR3 loop reads CAWSRDRGLETQYF. The CDR3 DNA reads TGTGCCTGGAGCCGAGACAGGGGGCTAGAGACCCAGTACTTC. The rearrangement joins TRBV30 to TRBJ2-5; 10 nucleotides align to TRBD1. The germline CDR1 and CDR2 sequences are GTSNPN and SVGIG (reference sequence). V dropped 3 bases and J dropped 4; count of bases not matched to a gene: 5. The CDR3 covers 14 residues.

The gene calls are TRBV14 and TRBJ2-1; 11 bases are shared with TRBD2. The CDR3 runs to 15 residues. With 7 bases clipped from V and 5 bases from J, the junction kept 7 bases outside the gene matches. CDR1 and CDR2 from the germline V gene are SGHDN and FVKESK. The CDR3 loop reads CASKTSGGTNNEQFF. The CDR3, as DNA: TGTGCCAGCAAAACTAGCGGGGGAACCAACAATGAGCAGTTCTTC.

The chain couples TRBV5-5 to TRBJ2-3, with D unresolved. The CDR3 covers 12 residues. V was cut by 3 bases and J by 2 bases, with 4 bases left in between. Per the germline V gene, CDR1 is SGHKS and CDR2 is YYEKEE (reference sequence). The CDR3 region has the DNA TGTGCCAGCAGCTCGCTCACAGATACGCAGTATTTT. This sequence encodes CASSSLTDTQYF.

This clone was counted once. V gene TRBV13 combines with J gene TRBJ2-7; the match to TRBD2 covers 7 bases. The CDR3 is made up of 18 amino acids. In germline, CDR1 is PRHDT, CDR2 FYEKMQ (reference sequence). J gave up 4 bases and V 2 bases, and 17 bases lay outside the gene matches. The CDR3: CASSLRRLAEPLGYEQYF. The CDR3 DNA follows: TGTGCCAGCAGCTTAAGACGGCTAGCGGAGCCCCTCGGTTACGAGCAGTACTTC.

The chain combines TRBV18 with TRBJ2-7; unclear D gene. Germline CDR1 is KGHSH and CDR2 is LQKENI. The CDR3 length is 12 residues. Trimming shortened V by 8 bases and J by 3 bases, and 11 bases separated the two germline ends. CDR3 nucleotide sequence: TGTGCCAGCGTATCAGACGGCTACGAGCAGTACTTC. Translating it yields CASVSDGYEQYF.

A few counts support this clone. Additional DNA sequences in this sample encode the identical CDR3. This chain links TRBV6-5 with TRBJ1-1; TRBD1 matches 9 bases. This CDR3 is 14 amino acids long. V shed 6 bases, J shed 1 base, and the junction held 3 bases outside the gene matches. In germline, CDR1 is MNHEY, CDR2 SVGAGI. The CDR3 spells CASSAGQGNTEAFF. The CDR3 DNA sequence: TGTGCCAGCAGCGCGGGACAGGGGAACACTGAAGCTTTCTTT.

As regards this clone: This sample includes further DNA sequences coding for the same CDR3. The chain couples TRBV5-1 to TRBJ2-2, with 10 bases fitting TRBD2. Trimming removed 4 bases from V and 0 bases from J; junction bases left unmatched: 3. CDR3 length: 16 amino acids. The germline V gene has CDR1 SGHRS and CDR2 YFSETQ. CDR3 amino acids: CASSLTSGTNTGELFF. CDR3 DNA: TGCGCCAGCAGCCTTACTAGCGGGACGAACACCGGGGAGCTGTTTTTT. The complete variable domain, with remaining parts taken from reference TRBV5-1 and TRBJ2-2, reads KAGVTQTPRYLIKTRGQQVTLSCSPISGHRSVSWYQQTPGQGLQFLFEYFSETQRNKGNFPGRFSGRQFSNSRSEMNVSTLELGDSALYLCASSLTSGTNTGELFFGEGSRLTVL.